These 7 T cell receptor beta chains share one sample of origin, sequenced in a study of T cell repertoires in ileal Crohn's disease (dated by TCRdb to about 2019). Library generation was performed with the immunoSEQ multiplex PCR assay. Entries here come from immuneACCESS through TCRdb and include only in-frame sequences with V and J called. Some clones fail to appear in such tables; in the studies checked, an unresolved V gene covers under half of the shortfall, and the cause of the remainder is unknown. The sample table holds 4,500 to 6,000 clones, of which around 69% were seen once. Over 25% of the sample goes to the ten largest clones. This sample's time point label indicates: neoterminal ileum biopsy at postoperative endoscopy, about 6 months after surgery. Sequenced material: ileal tissue. The receptors shown here come from an adult with Crohn's disease.

This clone has only a few counts. The chain uses TRBV6-1 and TRBJ2-7, with 8 bases that match TRBD1. The CDR3 has 12 amino acids. The germline gives CDR1 MNHNS, CDR2 SASEGT. The V gene end was trimmed by 5 bases and the J gene end by 4 bases; junction bases not matched to a gene: 1. The CDR3 loop is CASSWTGYEQYV. CDR3 sequence (DNA): TGTGCCAGCAGTTGGACAGGGTACGAGCAGTACGTC.

The chain couples TRBV30 to TRBJ1-4; a possible D gene is TRBD1 (5 bases). Trimming removed 2 bases from V and 8 bases from J, with 15 bases in between. The CDR3 sequence is 14 residues long. The germline CDR1 and CDR2 sequences are GTSNPN and SVGIG (reference sequence). This CDR3 is CAWSPFGAGEKLFF. CDR3 DNA: TGTGCCTGGAGTCCCTTTGGGGCCGGAGAAAAACTGTTTTTT.

The J gene is TRBJ1-2, the V gene TRBV9; 9 bases line up with TRBD1. The J segment lost 7 bases and the V segment lost 3 bases, leaving 7 bases of the junction unmatched. The CDR3 has 14 amino acids. Germline values: CDR1 SGDLS, CDR2 YYNGEE. The CDR3 DNA is TGTGCCAGCAGCGCTCCGACAGGGGGTATTGGCTACACCTTC. This codes for CASSAPTGGIGYTF.

The chain couples TRBV5-3 to TRBJ1-1; TRBD1 might be the D (5 bases). TRBV5-3 is designated an ORF whose function remains uncertain. The CDR3 totals 14 residues. V lost 4 bases and J lost 3, with 13 bases in between. Here the CDR3 reads CARSADTTHTEAFF. The CDR3 DNA reads as TGTGCCAGAAGCGCGGACACAACCCACACTGAAGCTTTCTTT.

With regard to this clone: Different DNA sequences within this sample yield the same CDR3. The rearrangement uses TRBV2 and TRBJ1-1; 7 nucleotides align to TRBD1. The CDR3 length is 15 residues. V lost 6 bases and J lost 0; bases outside the gene matches: 7. Germline V gene lookup returns CDR1 SNHLY and CDR2 FYNNEI. CDR3 in DNA: TGTGCCAGCAGCAGGGACAGCCCGATGAACACTGAAGCTTTCTTT. Its translation is CASSRDSPMNTEAFF.

The V call is TRBV5-3, the J call TRBJ2-7; TRBD2 aligns across 13 bases. TRBV5-3 is sorted into the ORF group, with uncertain function. Germline trimming cut 4 bases from V and 2 bases from J; bases unmatched to any gene: 9. This CDR3 is built from 17 residues. This CDR3 is CARSIGLAGVRAYEQYV. The CDR3 DNA reads as TGTGCCAGAAGCATTGGACTAGCGGGAGTACGGGCCTACGAGCAGTACGTC.

The rearrangement links TRBV6-6 to TRBJ1-2, with a tentative D call TRBD1 (5 bases). The CDR3 runs to 14 residues. Trimming took 2 bases from V and 1 from J, leaving 8 bases between them. Germline V gene data show CDR1 as MNHNY and CDR2 as SVGAGI (reference sequence). The CDR3 DNA reads as TGTGCCAGCAGTTACGCGGGGGTTAACTATGGCTACACCTTC. Residues: CASSYAGVNYGYTF.